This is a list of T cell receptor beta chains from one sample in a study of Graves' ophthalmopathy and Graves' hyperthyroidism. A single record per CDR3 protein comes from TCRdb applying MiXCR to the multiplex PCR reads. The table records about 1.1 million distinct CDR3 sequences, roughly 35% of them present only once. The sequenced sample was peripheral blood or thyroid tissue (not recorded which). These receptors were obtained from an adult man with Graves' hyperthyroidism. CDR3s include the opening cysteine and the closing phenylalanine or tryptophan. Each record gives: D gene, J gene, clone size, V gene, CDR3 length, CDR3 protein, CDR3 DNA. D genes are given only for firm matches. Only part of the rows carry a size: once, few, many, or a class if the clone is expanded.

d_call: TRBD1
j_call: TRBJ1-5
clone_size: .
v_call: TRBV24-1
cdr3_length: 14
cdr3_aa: CARVPGQGYQPQHF
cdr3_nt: TGTGCTAGAGTTCCGGGACAGGGGTATCAGCCCCAGCATTTT

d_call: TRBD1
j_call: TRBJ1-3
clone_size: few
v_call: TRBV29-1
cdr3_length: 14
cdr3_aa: CSVRTGGSLGTIYF
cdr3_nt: TGCAGCGTAAGGACAGGTGGCTCTTTGGGCACCATATATTTT

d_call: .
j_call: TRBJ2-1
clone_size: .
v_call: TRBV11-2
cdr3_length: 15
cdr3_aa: CASSLGEFSYNEQFF
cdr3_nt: TGTGCCAGCAGCCTTGGGGAGTTCTCCTACAATGAGCAGTTCTTC

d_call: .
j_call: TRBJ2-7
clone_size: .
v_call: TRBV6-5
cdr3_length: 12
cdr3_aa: CASSDGGLEQYF
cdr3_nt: TGTGCCAGCAGTGACGGGGGCCTCGAGCAGTACTTC

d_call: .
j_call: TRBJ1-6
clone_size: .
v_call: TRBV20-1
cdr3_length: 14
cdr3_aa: CSARDEGYDSPLHF
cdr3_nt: TGCAGTGCTAGAGATGAGGGATATGATTCACCCCTCCACTTT

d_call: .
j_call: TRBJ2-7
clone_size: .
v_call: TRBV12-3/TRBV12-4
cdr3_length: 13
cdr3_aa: CASSSPLSYEQYF
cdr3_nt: TGTGCCAGCAGTTCTCCCCTCTCCTACGAGCAGTACTTC

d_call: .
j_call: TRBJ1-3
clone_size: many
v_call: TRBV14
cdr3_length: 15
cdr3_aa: CASSQGPNSVNTIYF
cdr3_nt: TGTGCCAGCAGCCAAGGTCCAAATTCCGTAAACACCATATATTTT

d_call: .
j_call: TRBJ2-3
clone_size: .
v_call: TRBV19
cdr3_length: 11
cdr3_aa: CASHGAGTQYF
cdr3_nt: TGTGCCAGCCACGGGGCGGGTACGCAGTATTTT

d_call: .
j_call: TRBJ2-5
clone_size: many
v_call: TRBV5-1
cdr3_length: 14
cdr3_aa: CASSLYRQQETQYF
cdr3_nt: TGCGCCAGCAGCTTGTATCGTCAGCAGGAGACCCAGTACTTC

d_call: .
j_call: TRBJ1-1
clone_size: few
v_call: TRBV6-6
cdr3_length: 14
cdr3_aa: CASTTPTRITEAFF
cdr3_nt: TGTGCCAGCACCACCCCTACAAGGATCACTGAAGCTTTCTTT

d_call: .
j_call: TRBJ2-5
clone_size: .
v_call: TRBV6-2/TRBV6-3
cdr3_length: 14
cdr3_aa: CASSLTANVETQYF
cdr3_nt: TGTGCCAGCAGCCTGACGGCCAACGTGGAGACCCAGTACTTC

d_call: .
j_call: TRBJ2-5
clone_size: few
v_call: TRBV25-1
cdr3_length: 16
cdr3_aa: CASSEITGTKQETQYF
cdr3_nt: TGTGCCAGCAGTGAAATCACAGGGACTAAACAAGAGACCCAGTACTTC

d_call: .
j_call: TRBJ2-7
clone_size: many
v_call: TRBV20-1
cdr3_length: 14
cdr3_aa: CSASGLQISYEQYF
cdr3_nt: TGCAGTGCTAGCGGGTTGCAAATCTCCTACGAGCAGTACTTC

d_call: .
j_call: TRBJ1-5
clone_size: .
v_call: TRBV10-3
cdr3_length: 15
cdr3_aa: CAISEGDGSNQPQHF
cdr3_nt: TGTGCCATCAGTGAGGGCGATGGCAGCAATCAGCCCCAGCATTTT

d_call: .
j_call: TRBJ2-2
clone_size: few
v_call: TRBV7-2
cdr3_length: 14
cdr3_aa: CASSFLGQVGELFF
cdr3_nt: TGTGCCAGCAGCTTCTTGGGGCAGGTCGGGGAGCTGTTTTTT

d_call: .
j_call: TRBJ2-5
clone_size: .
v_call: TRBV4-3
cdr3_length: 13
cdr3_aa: CASRAWGRETQYF
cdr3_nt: TGCGCCAGCAGAGCCTGGGGGAGAGAGACCCAGTACTTC

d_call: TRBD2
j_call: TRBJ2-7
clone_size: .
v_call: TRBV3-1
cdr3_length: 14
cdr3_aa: CASSQKTGGDEQYF
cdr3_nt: TGTGCCAGCAGCCAAAAGACGGGAGGGGACGAGCAGTACTTC

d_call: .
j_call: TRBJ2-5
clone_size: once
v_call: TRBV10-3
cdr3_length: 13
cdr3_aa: CAISEAGEETQYF
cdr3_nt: TGTGCCATCAGTGAGGCAGGGGAGGAGACCCAGTACTTC

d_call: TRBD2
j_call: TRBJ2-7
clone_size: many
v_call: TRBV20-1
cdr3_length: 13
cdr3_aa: CSAPPRGVYEQYF
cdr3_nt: TGCAGTGCGCCTCCCCGGGGGGTCTACGAGCAGTACTTC

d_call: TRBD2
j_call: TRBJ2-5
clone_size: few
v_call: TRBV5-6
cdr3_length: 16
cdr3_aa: CASSDGLAGGAETQYF
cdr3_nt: TGTGCCAGCAGCGATGGACTAGCCGGAGGGGCAGAGACCCAGTACTTC

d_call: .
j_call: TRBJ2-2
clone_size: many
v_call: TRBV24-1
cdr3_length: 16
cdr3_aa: CATSDLRWGNTGELFF
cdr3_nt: TGTGCCACCAGTGATTTGCGGTGGGGAAACACCGGGGAGCTGTTTTTT

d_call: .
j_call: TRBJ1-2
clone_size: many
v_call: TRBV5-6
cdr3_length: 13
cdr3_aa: CASSIISGYGYTF
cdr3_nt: TGTGCCAGCAGCATCATAAGCGGCTATGGCTACACCTTC

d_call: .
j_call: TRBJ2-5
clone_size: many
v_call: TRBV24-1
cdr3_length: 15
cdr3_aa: CATSTSLDRPETQYF
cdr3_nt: TGTGCCACCAGTACCTCACTAGACAGACCAGAGACCCAGTACTTC

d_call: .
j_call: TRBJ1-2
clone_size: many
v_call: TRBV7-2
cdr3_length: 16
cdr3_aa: CASSFYAIGAFYGYTF
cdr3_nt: TGTGCCAGCAGCTTTTACGCAATTGGCGCCTTCTATGGCTACACCTTC

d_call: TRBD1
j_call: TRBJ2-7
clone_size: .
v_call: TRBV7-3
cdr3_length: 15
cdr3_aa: CASSIAGTGIHEQYF
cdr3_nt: TGTGCCAGCAGTATTGCCGGGACAGGGATCCACGAGCAGTACTTC

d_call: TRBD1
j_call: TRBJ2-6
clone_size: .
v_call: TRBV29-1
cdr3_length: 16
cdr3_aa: CSVSGTGGTGANVLTF
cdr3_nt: TGCAGCGTATCCGGGACAGGGGGCACGGGGGCCAACGTCCTGACTTTC

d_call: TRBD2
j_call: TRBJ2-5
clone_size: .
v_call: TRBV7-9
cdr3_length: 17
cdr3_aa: CASSQVAGTRVAETQYF
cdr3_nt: TGTGCCAGCAGCCAAGTGGCCGGGACTAGGGTAGCGGAGACCCAGTACTTC

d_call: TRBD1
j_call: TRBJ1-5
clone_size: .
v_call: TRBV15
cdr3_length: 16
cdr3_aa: CATSRGGQADEQPQHF
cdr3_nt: TGTGCCACCAGCAGAGGGGGACAGGCTGATGAGCAGCCCCAGCATTTT

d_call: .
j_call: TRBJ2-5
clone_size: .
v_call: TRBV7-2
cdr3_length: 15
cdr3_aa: CASSLVDGRGETQYF
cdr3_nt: TGTGCCAGCAGCTTAGTAGACGGCAGGGGAGAGACCCAGTACTTC

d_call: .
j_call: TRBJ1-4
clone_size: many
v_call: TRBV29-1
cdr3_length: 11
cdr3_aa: CSVGQGEKLFF
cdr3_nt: TGCAGCGTGGGGCAGGGAGAAAAACTGTTTTTT

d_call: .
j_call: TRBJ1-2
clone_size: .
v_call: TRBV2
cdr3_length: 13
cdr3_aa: CATSDLGGYGYTF
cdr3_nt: TGTGCCACCAGTGATTTGGGGGGCTATGGCTACACCTTC

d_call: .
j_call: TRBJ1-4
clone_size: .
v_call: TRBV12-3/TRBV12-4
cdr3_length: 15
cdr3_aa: CASSLGSAPNEKLFF
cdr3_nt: TGTGCCAGCAGTTTAGGATCAGCGCCTAATGAAAAACTGTTTTTT

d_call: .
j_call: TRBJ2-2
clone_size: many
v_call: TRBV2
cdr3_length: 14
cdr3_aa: CASSALQVVGELFF
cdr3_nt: TGTGCCAGCAGTGCCCTTCAGGTAGTCGGGGAGCTGTTTTTT

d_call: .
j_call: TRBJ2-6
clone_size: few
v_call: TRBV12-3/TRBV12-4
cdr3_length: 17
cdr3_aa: CASRPQRLGSGANVLTF
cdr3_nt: TGTGCCAGCAGACCCCAGCGGCTTGGCTCTGGGGCCAACGTCCTGACTTTC

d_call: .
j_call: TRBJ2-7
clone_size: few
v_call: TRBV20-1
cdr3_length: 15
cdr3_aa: CSARDLGGPSYEQYF
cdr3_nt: TGCAGTGCTAGAGATCTCGGGGGGCCTTCCTACGAGCAGTACTTC

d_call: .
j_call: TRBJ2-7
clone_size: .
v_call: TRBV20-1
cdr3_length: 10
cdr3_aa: CSATAGQQYF
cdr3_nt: TGCAGTGCGACTGCGGGACAGCAGTACTTC

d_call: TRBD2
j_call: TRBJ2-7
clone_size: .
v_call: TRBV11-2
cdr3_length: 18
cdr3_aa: CASSSDSGRGRRVRKQYF
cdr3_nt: TGTGCCAGCAGCAGCGATAGCGGGAGAGGTCGTAGGGTAAGGAAGCAGTACTTC

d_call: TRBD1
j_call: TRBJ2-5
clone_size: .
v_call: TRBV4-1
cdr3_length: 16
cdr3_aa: CASSQLLTGGRETQYF
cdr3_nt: TGCGCCAGCAGCCAACTCCTAACAGGGGGACGAGAGACCCAGTACTTC

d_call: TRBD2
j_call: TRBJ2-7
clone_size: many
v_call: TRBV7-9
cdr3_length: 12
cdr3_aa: CASSAGGAEQYF
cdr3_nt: TGTGCCAGCAGCGCGGGGGGAGCCGAGCAGTACTTC